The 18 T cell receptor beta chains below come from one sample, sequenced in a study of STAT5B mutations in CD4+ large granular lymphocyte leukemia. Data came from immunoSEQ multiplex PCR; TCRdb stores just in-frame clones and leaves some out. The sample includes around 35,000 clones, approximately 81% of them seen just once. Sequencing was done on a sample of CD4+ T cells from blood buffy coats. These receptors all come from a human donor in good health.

The DNA of the CDR3 is TGTGCCAGCAGCGTAGGTGAGGGTTCCGGCTATGGCTACACCTTC. Its protein product is CASSVGEGSGYGYTF. The chain links TRBV9 to TRBJ1-2; D not certain. In germline, CDR1 is SGDLS, CDR2 YYNGEE. This CDR3 has 15 residues. Trimming pared 0 bases from V and 4 bases from J, leaving 13 bases between.

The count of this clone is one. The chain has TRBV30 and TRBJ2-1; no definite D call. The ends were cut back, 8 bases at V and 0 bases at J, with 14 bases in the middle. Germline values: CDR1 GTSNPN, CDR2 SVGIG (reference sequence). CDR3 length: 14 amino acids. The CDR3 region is CALGSDLSYNEQFF. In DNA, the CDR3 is TGTGCCCTGGGATCGGACCTCTCCTACAATGAGCAGTTCTTC.

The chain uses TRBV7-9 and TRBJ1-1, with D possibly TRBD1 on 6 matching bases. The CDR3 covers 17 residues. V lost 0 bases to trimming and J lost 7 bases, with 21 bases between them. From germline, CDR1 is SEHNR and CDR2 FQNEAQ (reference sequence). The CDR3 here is CASSLAGGAREGHEAFF. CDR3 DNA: TGTGCCAGCAGCTTAGCGGGGGGGGCCAGGGAGGGCCATGAAGCTTTCTTT. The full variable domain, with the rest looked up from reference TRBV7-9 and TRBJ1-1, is DTGVSQNPRHKITKRGQNVTFRCDPISEHNRLYWYRQTLGQGPEFLTYFQNEAQLEKSRLLSDRFSAERPKGSFSTLEIQRTEQGDSAMYLCASSLAGGAREGHEAFFGQGTRLTVV.

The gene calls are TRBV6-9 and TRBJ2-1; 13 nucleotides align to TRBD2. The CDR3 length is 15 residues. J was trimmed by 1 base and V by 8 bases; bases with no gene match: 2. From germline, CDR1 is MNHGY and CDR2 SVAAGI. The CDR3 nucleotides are TGTGCCAGCGAACTAGCGGGAGGGTCCTACAATGAGCAGTTCTTC. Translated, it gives CASELAGGSYNEQFF.

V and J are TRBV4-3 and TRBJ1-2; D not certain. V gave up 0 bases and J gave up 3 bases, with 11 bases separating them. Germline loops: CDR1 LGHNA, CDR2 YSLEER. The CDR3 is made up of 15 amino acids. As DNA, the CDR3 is TGCGCCAGCAGCCAAGATCCGGGATCCGACTATGGCTACACCTTC. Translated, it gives CASSQDPGSDYGYTF.

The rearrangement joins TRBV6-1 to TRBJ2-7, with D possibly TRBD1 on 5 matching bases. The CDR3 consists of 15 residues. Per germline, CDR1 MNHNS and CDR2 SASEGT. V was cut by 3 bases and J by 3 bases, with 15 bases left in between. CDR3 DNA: TGTGCCAGCAGTGAGCAGGGTGGGGTAAACTACGAGCAGTACTTC. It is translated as CASSEQGGVNYEQYF.

The CDR3 is CSVPGTTNYGYTF. The CDR3, as DNA: TGCAGCGTCCCCGGGACAACTAACTATGGCTACACCTTC. The V and J genes are TRBV29-1 and TRBJ1-2; a possible D gene is TRBD1 (6 bases). Germline CDR1 is SQVTM and CDR2 is ANQGSEA. CDR3 size: 13 residues. The V gene lost 6 bases and the J gene lost 0 bases, with 11 bases spanning the gap.

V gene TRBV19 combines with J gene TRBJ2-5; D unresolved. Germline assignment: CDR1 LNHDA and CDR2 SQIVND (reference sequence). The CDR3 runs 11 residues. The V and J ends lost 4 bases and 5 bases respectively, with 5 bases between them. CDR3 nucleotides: TGTGCCAGTAGTAGCAGGGAGACCCAGTACTTC. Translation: CASSSRETQYF.

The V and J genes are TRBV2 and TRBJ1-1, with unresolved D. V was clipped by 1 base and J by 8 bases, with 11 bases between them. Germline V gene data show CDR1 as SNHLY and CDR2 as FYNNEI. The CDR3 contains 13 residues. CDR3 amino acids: CASSEDSPSEAFF. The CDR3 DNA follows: TGTGCCAGCAGTGAAGACAGCCCGAGCGAAGCTTTCTTT.

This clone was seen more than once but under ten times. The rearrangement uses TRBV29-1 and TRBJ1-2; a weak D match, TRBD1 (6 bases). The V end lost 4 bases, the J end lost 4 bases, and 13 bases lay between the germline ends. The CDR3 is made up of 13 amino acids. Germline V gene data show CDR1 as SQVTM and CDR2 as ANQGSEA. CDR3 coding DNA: TGCAGCGTTGGAGGTTACAGGGCCTATGGCTACACCTTC. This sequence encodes CSVGGYRAYGYTF. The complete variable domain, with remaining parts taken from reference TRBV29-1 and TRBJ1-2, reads SAVISQKPSRDICQRGTSLTIQCQVDSQVTMMFWYRQQPGQSLTLIATANQGSEATYESGFVIDKFPISRPNLTFSTLTVSNMSPEDSSIYLCSVGGYRAYGYTFGSGTRLTVV.

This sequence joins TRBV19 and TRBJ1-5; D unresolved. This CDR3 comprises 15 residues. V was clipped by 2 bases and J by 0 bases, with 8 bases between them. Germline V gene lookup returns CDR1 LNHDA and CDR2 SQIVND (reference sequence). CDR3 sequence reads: CASSIQTNSNQPQHF. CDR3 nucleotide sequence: TGTGCCAGTAGTATACAGACAAATAGCAATCAGCCCCAGCATTTT.

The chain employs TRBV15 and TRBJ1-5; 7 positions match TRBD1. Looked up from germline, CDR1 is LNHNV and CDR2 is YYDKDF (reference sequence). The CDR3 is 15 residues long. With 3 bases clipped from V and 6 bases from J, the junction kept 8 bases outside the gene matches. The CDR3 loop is CATSSNKGAVQPQHF. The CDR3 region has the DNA TGTGCCACCAGCAGCAATAAGGGGGCCGTTCAGCCCCAGCATTTT.

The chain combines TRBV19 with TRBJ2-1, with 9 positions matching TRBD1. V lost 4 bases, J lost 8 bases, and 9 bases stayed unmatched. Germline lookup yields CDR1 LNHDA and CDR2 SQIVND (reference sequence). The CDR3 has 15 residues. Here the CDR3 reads CASSRRDRDSDEQFF. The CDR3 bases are TGTGCCAGTAGTAGGCGGGACAGGGATTCCGATGAGCAGTTCTTC.

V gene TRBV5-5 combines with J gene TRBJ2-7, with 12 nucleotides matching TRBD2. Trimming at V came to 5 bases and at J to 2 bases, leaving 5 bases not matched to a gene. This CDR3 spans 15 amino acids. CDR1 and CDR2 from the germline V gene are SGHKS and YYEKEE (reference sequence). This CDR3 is CASRRTSGNPYEQYF. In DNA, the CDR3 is TGTGCCAGCAGGCGGACTAGCGGGAACCCCTACGAGCAGTACTTC.

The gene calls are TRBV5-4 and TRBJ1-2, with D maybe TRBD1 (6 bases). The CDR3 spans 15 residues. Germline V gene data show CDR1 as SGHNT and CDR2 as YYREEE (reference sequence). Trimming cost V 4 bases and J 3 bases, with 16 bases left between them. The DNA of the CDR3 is TGTGCCAGCAGCCTTGGGACAATCGGGGACTATGGCTACACCTTC. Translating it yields CASSLGTIGDYGYTF.

The CDR3 DNA follows: TGCGCCAGCAGCCAAGTAACTTCGGGGCTCCTCGGCGAGCAGTACTTC. Amino acid sequence: CASSQVTSGLLGEQYF. The rearrangement joins TRBV4-1 to TRBJ2-7, with D possibly called TRBD1 or TRBD2 (5 bases each). V shed 1 base and J shed 6 bases, with 19 bases lying between them. The CDR3 consists of 16 residues. The germline V gene encodes CDR1 MGHRA and CDR2 YSYEKL.

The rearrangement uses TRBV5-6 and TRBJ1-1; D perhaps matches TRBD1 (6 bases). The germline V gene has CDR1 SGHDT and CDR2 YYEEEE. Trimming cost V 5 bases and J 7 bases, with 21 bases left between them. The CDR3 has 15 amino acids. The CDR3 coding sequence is TGTGCCAGCAGTCCACTTAGGGGGGCGTATATTGAAGCTTTCTTT. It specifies CASSPLRGAYIEAFF.

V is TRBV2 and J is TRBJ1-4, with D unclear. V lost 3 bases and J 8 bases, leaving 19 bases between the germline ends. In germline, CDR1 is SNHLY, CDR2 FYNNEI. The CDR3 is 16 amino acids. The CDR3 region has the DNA TGTGCCAGCAGTGATTACGTAGCATCCTATGGGGAAAAACTGTTTTTT. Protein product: CASSDYVASYGEKLFF.